The rows below give T cell receptor beta chains drawn from one sample of a study of T cell repertoires and HLA-DP antigens. What these receptors recognize is not known. Measured with immunoSEQ multiplex PCR; TCRdb has only the in-frame clones, and not every one. The data contain 75,000 to 90,000 clones, 86% of them seen just once; the ten biggest clones take up 1.7%. The sequenced material came from CD4+ T cells from PBMCs. The receptors come from a man aged 50-60 years in good health and CMV-seronegative. Both conserved end residues are part of each CDR3.

14 TRBJ1-2 TRBV25-1 CASSAIGERNGYTF
13 TRBJ2-7 TRBV6-1 CASSEGTGREQYF
14 TRBJ1-1 TRBV5-4 CASSEQGLWTEAFF
13 TRBJ2-7 TRBV6-5 CASRHIRGYEQYF
15 TRBJ1-1 TRBV21-1 CASSKVRQGNTEAFF
13 TRBJ2-1 TRBV18 CASSPLRTDEQFF
16 TRBJ2-3 TRBV11-2 CASSPQLAVSTDTQYF
15 TRBJ2-7 TRBV5-1 CASSLEGSGGYEQYF
11 TRBJ2-1 TRBV28 CASSFFGEQFF
16 TRBJ2-7 TRBV30 CAWSVAQGVLRNEQYF
13 TRBJ2-7 TRBV5-1 CASSLVQGYEQYF
14 TRBJ1-1 TRBV9 CASSVSQLNTEAFF
15 TRBJ2-1 TRBV15 CATSSRSGGTNEQFF
15 TRBJ2-5 TRBV27 CASSFGGQGGETQYF
16 TRBJ2-2 TRBV23-1 CASSQVSYRDTGELFF
14 TRBJ1-1 TRBV29-1 CSVEAGQPFTEAFF